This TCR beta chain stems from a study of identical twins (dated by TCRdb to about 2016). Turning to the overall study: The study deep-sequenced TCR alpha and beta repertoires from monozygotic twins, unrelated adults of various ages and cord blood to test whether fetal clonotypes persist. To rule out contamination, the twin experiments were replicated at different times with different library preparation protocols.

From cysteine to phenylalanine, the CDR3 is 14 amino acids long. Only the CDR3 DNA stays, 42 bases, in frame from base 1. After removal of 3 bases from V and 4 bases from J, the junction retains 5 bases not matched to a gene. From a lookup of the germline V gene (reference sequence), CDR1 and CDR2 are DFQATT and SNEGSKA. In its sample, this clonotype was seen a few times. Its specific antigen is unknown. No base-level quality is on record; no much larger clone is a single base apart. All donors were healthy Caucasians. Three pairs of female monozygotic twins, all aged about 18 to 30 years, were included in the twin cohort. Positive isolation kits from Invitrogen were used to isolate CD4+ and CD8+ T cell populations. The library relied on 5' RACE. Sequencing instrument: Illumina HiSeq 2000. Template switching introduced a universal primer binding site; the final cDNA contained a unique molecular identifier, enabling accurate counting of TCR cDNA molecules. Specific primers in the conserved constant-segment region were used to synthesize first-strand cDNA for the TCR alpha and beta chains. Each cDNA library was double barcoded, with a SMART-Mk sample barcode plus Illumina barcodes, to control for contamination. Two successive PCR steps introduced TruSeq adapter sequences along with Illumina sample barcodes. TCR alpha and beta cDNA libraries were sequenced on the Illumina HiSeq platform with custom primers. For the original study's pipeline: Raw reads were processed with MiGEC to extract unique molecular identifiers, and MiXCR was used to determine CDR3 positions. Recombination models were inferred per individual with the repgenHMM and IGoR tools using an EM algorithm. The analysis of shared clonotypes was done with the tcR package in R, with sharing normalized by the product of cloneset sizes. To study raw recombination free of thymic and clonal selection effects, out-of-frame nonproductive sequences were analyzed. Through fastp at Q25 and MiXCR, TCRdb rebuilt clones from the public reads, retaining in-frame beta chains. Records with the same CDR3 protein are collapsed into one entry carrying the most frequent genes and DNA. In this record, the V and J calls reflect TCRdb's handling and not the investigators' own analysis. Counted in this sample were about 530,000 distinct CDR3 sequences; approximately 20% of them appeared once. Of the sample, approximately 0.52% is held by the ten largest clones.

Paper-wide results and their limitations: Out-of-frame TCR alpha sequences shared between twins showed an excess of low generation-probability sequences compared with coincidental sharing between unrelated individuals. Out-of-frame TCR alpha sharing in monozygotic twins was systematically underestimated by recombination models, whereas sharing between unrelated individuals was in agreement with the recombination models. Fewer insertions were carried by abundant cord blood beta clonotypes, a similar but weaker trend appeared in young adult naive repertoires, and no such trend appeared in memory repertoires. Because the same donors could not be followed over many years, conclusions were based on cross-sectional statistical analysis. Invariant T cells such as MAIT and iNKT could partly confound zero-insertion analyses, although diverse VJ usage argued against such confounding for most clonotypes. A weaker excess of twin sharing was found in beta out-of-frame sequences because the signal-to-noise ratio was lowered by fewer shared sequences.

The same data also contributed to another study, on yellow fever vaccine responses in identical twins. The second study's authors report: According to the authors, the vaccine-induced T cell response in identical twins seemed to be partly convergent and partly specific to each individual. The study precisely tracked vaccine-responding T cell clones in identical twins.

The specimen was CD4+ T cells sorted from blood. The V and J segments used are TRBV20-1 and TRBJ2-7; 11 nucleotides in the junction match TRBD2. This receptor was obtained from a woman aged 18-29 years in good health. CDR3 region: CSARGASGGYEQYF. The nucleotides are TGCAGTGCTAGGGGAGCTAGCGGGGGGTACGAGCAGTACTTC.